This TCR beta chain emerged from a study of T-cell memory formation after mild COVID-19. About the study: Clusters of TCRs were largely donor specific. Points from the study as a whole: Day 15 to 85 contractors were CD4/CD8 balanced; later expanders leaned CD4+.

This clonotype was found a few times. The antigen remains undetermined. It was 5'RACE with constant-segment primers that produced the TCR alpha and TCR beta cDNA libraries, which carried sample barcodes and UMIs. In TCRdb, the 5' RACE reads were re-called with MiXCR into one record per CDR3 protein. Among hundreds of thousands of distinct CDR3 sequences listed, around 27% were seen once. V dropped 2 bases and J dropped 2; count of bases not matched to a gene: 3. This CDR3 region has 15 residues. CDR1 is SGHNT, CDR2 YENEEA, per germline. This rearrangement joins TRBV11-3 to TRBJ2-1; 7 nucleotides agree with TRBD1. The clonotype originates from an adult woman who had mild COVID-19 (a few samples of this study predate the infection). Cell type and time point are not known. What was sequenced was PBMCs or a T cell subset sorted from them (not recorded which). CDR3 loop: CASSLPGQTYNEQFF. CDR3 sequence (DNA): TGTGCCAGCAGCTTACCGGGACAGACCTACAATGAGCAGTTCTTC.